This T cell receptor beta chain derives from a study of CD8 T cells in Susac syndrome. General observations from the study: It was acknowledged by the study that relatively few individuals were included in its TCR sequencing and HLA analysis.

Sequencing targeted TCR beta in blood CD8+ and CD4+ T cells. Negative isolation was applied to CD8+ and CD4+ T cells, and FACS enrichment was applied to TEMRA cells. The CDR3 runs to 13 residues. V was clipped by 4 bases and J by 6 bases, with 10 bases between them. Germline V gene data show CDR1 as SGHRS and CDR2 as YFSETQ. cDNA came from around 0.5 to 1 ug RNA primed by random hexamers. TCRdb re-called the immunoSEQ multiplex PCR reads with MiXCR, one entry per CDR3 protein. In the table there are some 57,000 distinct CDR3 sequences, more than 80% of which are singletons. As concerns this clonotype: Its antigen is not known.

The TCR was taken from a human donor in good health. The specimen was CD8+ T cells from PBMCs. The chain joins TRBV5-1 to TRBJ2-2; D may be TRBD1 (6 bases). The CDR3 sequence: CASSLQGAGELFF. CDR3 in DNA: TGCGCCAGCAGCCTACAGGGTGCCGGGGAGCTGTTTTTT. The full variable domain, in which reference TRBV5-1 and TRBJ2-2 provide the parts outside the CDR3, is KAGVTQTPRYLIKTRGQQVTLSCSPISGHRSVSWYQQTPGQGLQFLFEYFSETQRNKGNFPGRFSGRQFSNSRSEMNVSTLELGDSALYLCASSLQGAGELFFGEGSRLTVL.